The 20 T cell receptor beta chains given below trace back to one sample, sequenced in a study of blood T cell repertoires in COVID-19. Only in-frame clones appear in the TCRdb table, and some are missing; sequencing was by immunoSEQ multiplex PCR. Among some 400,000 clones listed, 91% were seen once. Sequencing was carried out using PBMCs or T cells enriched from blood (not recorded which). The receptors derive from a woman aged 35 to 49 who had been exposed to COVID-19.

The chain recombines TRBV11-3 with TRBJ2-3; 13 bases are a match to TRBD2. There are 15 residues in the CDR3. Per the germline V gene, CDR1 is SGHNT and CDR2 is YENEEA. With 5 bases clipped from V and 3 bases from J, the junction kept 2 bases outside the gene matches. CDR3 amino acids: CASSTSGRETDTQYF. The CDR3 coding sequence is TGTGCCAGCAGCACTAGCGGGAGGGAAACAGATACGCAGTATTTT.

J is TRBJ1-5 and V is TRBV6-2 or TRBV6-3; unclear D gene. CDR1 and CDR2 from the germline V gene are MNHEY and SVGEGT. This CDR3 has 13 amino acids. V lost 5 bases and J lost 1, with 6 bases in between. As DNA, the CDR3 is TGTGCCAGCAGTCTAAACAGCAATCAGCCCCAGCATTTT. Its translation: CASSLNSNQPQHF.

V is TRBV5-4 and J is TRBJ1-6, with TRBD1 identical over 9 bases. V was clipped by 5 bases and J by 5 bases; unmatched bases: 8. Germline loops: CDR1 SGHNT, CDR2 YYREEE (reference sequence). This CDR3 spans 16 amino acids. Here the CDR3 DNA reads TGTGCCAGCAGTCCCTGGACAGGGGCGGATAATTCACCCCTCCACTTT. Translated: CASSPWTGADNSPLHF.

The chain employs TRBV30 and TRBJ2-2, with 9 bases matching TRBD1. The CDR3 is 18 residues long. Unmatched junction bases numbered 14, after V lost 1 base and J lost 5 bases. Germline CDR1 is GTSNPN and CDR2 is SVGIG (reference sequence). CDR3 sequence (DNA): TGTGCCTGGAGTGCGATTACGTCGGGACAGGGAAAAACCGGGGAGCTGTTTTTT. It translates to CAWSAITSGQGKTGELFF.

The J gene is TRBJ1-1, the V gene TRBV5-1; D call uncertain. V lost 0 bases and J 1 base, leaving 13 bases between the germline ends. The CDR3 has 16 residues. CDR1 and CDR2 from the germline V gene are SGHRS and YFSETQ. CDR3 nucleotide sequence: TGCGCCAGCAGCTTGGTTTCGGGTTTCGGGAACACTGAAGCTTTCTTT. Translating gives CASSLVSGFGNTEAFF.

In this sample, this clone turned up once. V is TRBV5-1 and J is TRBJ1-4; a possible D gene is TRBD1 (5 bases). Germline V gene data show CDR1 as SGHRS and CDR2 as YFSETQ. This CDR3 has 14 residues. Trimming left V 5 bases short and J 6 bases short, with 14 bases between. CDR3 protein: CASRTGTQDEKLFF. CDR3 sequence (DNA): TGCGCCAGCAGGACCGGGACTCAGGATGAAAAACTGTTTTTT.

This chain connects TRBV20-1 to TRBJ1-2; D call uncertain. Germline CDR1 reads DFQATT; CDR2 reads SNEGSKA (reference sequence). The V end lost 3 bases, the J end lost 7 bases, and 9 bases lay between the germline ends. CDR3 length: 11 residues. The CDR3 DNA is TGCAGTGCTAGTGGGCAGGTTGGCTACACCTTC. Translating it yields CSASGQVGYTF.

The V call is TRBV5-1, the J call TRBJ2-1, with 15 bases identical to TRBD2. This CDR3 comprises 18 residues. CDR1 SGHRS and CDR2 YFSETQ come from the germline V gene. V was clipped by 3 bases and J by 6 bases; unmatched bases: 10. CDR3 nucleotide sequence: TGCGCCAGCAGCTCACTCGGACTAGCGGGAGGGCCTGGCAATGAGCAGTTCTTC. Its translation: CASSSLGLAGGPGNEQFF. Full variable domain (missing parts from reference TRBV5-1 and TRBJ2-1): KAGVTQTPRYLIKTRGQQVTLSCSPISGHRSVSWYQQTPGQGLQFLFEYFSETQRNKGNFPGRFSGRQFSNSRSEMNVSTLELGDSALYLCASSSLGLAGGPGNEQFFGPGTRLTVL.

The chain carries TRBV5-1 and TRBJ1-1; 8 bases line up with TRBD1. Trimming at V came to 6 bases and at J to 4 bases, leaving 11 bases not matched to a gene. Germline V lookup: CDR1 SGHRS, CDR2 YFSETQ. The CDR3 loop spans 15 amino acids. CDR3 in amino acids: CASINSDRGSTEAFF. In DNA form, the CDR3 reads TGCGCCAGCATCAATTCCGACAGGGGTAGCACTGAAGCTTTCTTT.

The chain recombines TRBV4-1 with TRBJ2-7; weak D call: TRBD1 (6 bases). The CDR3 totals 15 residues. Trimming left V 1 base short and J 2 bases short, with 12 bases between. Germline V gene lookup returns CDR1 MGHRA and CDR2 YSYEKL. The CDR3 DNA reads TGCGCCAGCAGCCAAGCGAGACAGGTCACCTACGAGCAGTACTTC. The encoded protein is CASSQARQVTYEQYF.

This sequence joins TRBV2 and TRBJ1-2, with D possibly matching TRBD1 (5 bases). Trimming pared 5 bases from V and 8 bases from J, leaving 18 bases between. Germline V gene data show CDR1 as SNHLY and CDR2 as FYNNEI. There are 14 residues in the CDR3. CDR3 nucleotide sequence: TGTGCCAGCAGTTTGACAGCCTCGGGTAGCGGCTACACCTTC. As protein: CASSLTASGSGYTF. Variable domain in full (rest from reference TRBV2 and TRBJ1-2): EPEVTQTPSHQVTQMGQEVILRCVPISNHLYFYWYRQILGQKVEFLVSFYNNEISEKSEIFDDQFSVERPDGSNFTLKIRSTKLEDSAMYFCASSLTASGSGYTFGSGTRLTVV.

V usage is TRBV11-2 and J usage is TRBJ1-5, with D unresolved. The CDR3 runs 13 residues. Germline CDR1 is SGHAT and CDR2 is FQNNGV. The V end lost 5 bases, the J end lost 3 bases, and 8 bases lay between the germline ends. The CDR3 sequence is CASSQAANQPQHF. CDR3 bases: TGTGCCAGCAGCCAAGCTGCCAATCAGCCCCAGCATTTT.

The chain carries TRBV28 and TRBJ2-5, with 13 bases matching TRBD2. In germline, CDR1 is MDHEN, CDR2 SYDVKM. V lost 9 bases, J lost 4 bases, and 5 bases stayed unmatched. The CDR3 spans 14 residues. The CDR3 sequence: CASRTSGGRETQYF. CDR3 coding DNA: TGTGCCAGTCGGACTAGCGGGGGTAGAGAGACCCAGTACTTC.

V and J are TRBV10-3 and TRBJ1-5, with 11 nucleotides matching TRBD1. The length of the CDR3 is 15 residues. The J segment lost 3 bases and the V segment lost 10 bases, leaving 8 bases of the junction unmatched. Per germline, CDR1 ENHRY and CDR2 SYGVKD. In DNA form, the CDR3 reads TGTGCCACCTTGCCGGGACAGGGGGTCAATCAGCCCCAGCATTTT. Its protein product is CATLPGQGVNQPQHF.

J is TRBJ2-7 and V is TRBV6-1, with D maybe TRBD1 (6 bases). CDR1 and CDR2 (germline): MNHNS, SASEGT. The V end was cut by 4 bases, the J end by 3 bases, with 22 bases between. This CDR3 region has 17 residues. CDR3 residues: CASSGPPHAGVVYEQYF. CDR3 DNA: TGTGCCAGCAGTGGCCCCCCCCATGCAGGGGTGGTCTACGAGCAGTACTTC.

The chain combines TRBV18 with TRBJ1-1; TRBD1 aligns across 7 bases. With V trimmed by 1 base and J by 5 bases, 16 bases remained unmatched. Germline lookup yields CDR1 KGHSH and CDR2 LQKENI. This CDR3 is built from 18 residues. CDR3: CASSPLRQGPSASTEAFF. The DNA for the CDR3 is TGTGCCAGCTCACCACTTAGACAGGGCCCTTCAGCATCGACTGAAGCTTTCTTT.

This CDR3 reads CASSPSGNSGNTIYF. The DNA for the CDR3 is TGCGCCAGCTCCCCCTCGGGAAACTCTGGAAACACCATATATTTT. The rearrangement uses TRBV5-1 and TRBJ1-3; no definite D call. V lost 7 bases and J 0 bases, leaving 14 bases between the germline ends. CDR3 length: 15 residues. Germline CDR1 is SGHRS and CDR2 is YFSETQ.

The chain joins TRBV6-5 to TRBJ1-2; D unclear. CDR3 size: 13 residues. Trimming cost V 6 bases and J 0 bases, with 8 bases left between them. Germline V CDR1 and CDR2: MNHEY, SVGAGI. The CDR3 nucleotides are TGTGCCAGCAGGCGGGAAGCTAACTATGGCTACACCTTC. Protein sequence: CASRREANYGYTF.

The chain uses TRBV5-5 and TRBJ1-5; 8 bases align to TRBD1. The CDR3 has 14 residues. Germline V gene data show CDR1 as SGHKS and CDR2 as YYEKEE (reference sequence). V lost 2 bases to trimming and J lost 7 bases; unmatched junction nucleotides: 5. CDR3 region: CASSLVQGGQPQHF. In nucleotides, the CDR3 is TGTGCCAGCAGCTTAGTACAGGGGGGACAGCCCCAGCATTTT.

CDR3 loop: CASSQHASGNEQFF. The CDR3 DNA follows: TGTGCCAGCAGCCAACACGCTAGCGGAAATGAGCAGTTCTTC. This rearrangement joins TRBV3-1 (or the pseudogene TRBV3-2) to TRBJ2-1, with TRBD2 identical over 7 bases. Per germline, CDR1 LGHDT and CDR2 YNNKEL (reference sequence). The CDR3 consists of 14 residues. The V segment lost 2 bases and the J segment 7 bases; nucleotides outside the gene matches: 5.